The clone carrying this T cell receptor beta chain was observed a few times. Antigen: not known. This specimen comes from a study of identical twins. Germline V gene lookup returns CDR1 SQVTM and CDR2 ANQGSEA. The CDR3 length is 13 residues. The V gene end was trimmed by 5 bases and the J gene end by 4 bases; junction bases not matched to a gene: 4. MiXCR was run by TCRdb on the 5' RACE reads, yielding one entry per CDR3 protein. The table lists 300,000 to 350,000 distinct CDR3 sequences, over 9% of them singletons, with roughly 7% in the top ten. Notes on the study in general: Insertion counts were lower in abundant cord blood beta clonotypes, a trend that memory repertoires did not show.

These data were also filed under a second study, of yellow fever vaccine responses in identical twins.

Sequencing used CD8+ T cells sorted from blood. This TCR was recovered from a woman aged 18-29 years in good health. J is TRBJ2-1 and V is TRBV29-1; 8 bases match TRBD2. DNA of the CDR3: TGCAGCGTTCCCGCGGGAGGATACAATGAGCAGTTCTTC. This encodes CSVPAGGYNEQFF.